The clone carrying this T cell receptor beta chain was observed a handful of times. This sample is drawn from a study of T-cell memory formation after mild COVID-19. Germline V gene sequence: CDR1 SGHTA, CDR2 FQGNSA. The V gene lost 4 bases and the J gene lost 1 base, with 14 bases spanning the gap. The CDR3 extends over 16 amino acids. One entry per CDR3 protein, called by TCRdb with MiXCR from the 5' RACE reads. Here the sample spans 250,000 to 400,000 distinct CDR3 sequences, roughly 13% being singletons. The chain couples TRBV7-2 to TRBJ1-3, with no clear D. This TCR derives from a man younger than 30 who had mild COVID-19 (a few samples of this study predate the infection). Cell type and time point are not known. Sequencing was carried out using PBMCs or a T cell subset sorted from them (not recorded which). As DNA, the CDR3 is TGTGCCAGCAGCTGGGCGGGCCGTAGGTCTGGAAACACCATATATTTT. The encoded protein is CASSWAGRRSGNTIYF.